Presented here are 8 T cell receptor beta chains from one specimen sequenced in a study of OX40 agonist ivuxolimab in advanced cancers. Produced via immunoSEQ multiplex PCR; TCRdb's table is partial and in-frame only. Found here are about 40,000 clones, around 89% of them singletons; the top ten hold 20% to 30%. This specimen consisted of CD4+ or CD8+ T cells sorted from blood, obtained in a trial of the OX40 agonist ivuxolimab. These receptor sequences come from an adult with an advanced solid tumor such as melanoma, head and neck, liver or kidney cancer.

The genes are TRBV7-6 and TRBJ2-7, with D possibly matching TRBD2 (6 bases). This CDR3 is built from 13 residues. Germline CDR1 and CDR2: SGHVS and FNYEAQ. Trimming left V 5 bases short and J 3 bases short, with 11 bases between. The CDR3: CASSPTGGYEQYF. The CDR3 DNA reads TGTGCCAGCAGCCCGACCGGGGGCTACGAGCAGTACTTC.

This chain uses TRBV9 with TRBJ1-1; possibly TRBD1 for D (5 bases). CDR3 length equals 16 residues. The V and J ends lost 4 bases and 1 base respectively, with 17 bases between them. Germline V CDR1 and CDR2: SGDLS, YYNGEE. The CDR3 DNA reads TGTGCCAGCAGCTCTTACTATGGGGGGGAGAACACTGAAGCTTTCTTT. Residues: CASSSYYGGENTEAFF.

V usage is TRBV27 and J usage is TRBJ2-5; 11 positions match TRBD2. The CDR3 runs to 18 residues. The V gene end was trimmed by 6 bases and the J gene end by 6 bases; junction bases not matched to a gene: 18. Germline V gives CDR1 MNHEY, CDR2 SMNVEV (reference sequence). CDR3 nucleotides: TGTGCCAGCAGCCTTTTAGCGGTAGCGGGAGGGCCGGGAAAGACCCAGTACTTC. Translated, it gives CASSLLAVAGGPGKTQYF.

This clone appeared once. The chain has TRBV7-9 and TRBJ2-6, with TRBD1 matching over 8 bases. V shed 6 bases, J shed 0 bases, and the junction held 4 bases outside the gene matches. From germline, CDR1 is SEHNR and CDR2 FQNEAQ (reference sequence). CDR3 length: 16 residues. The chain's CDR3 is CASRETGGSGANVLTF. In DNA, the CDR3 is TGTGCCAGCAGAGAAACAGGGGGCTCTGGGGCCAACGTCCTGACTTTC.

The rearrangement uses TRBV9 and TRBJ2-2; the D is unclear. CDR3 length: 11 residues. The V end lost 6 bases, the J end lost 6 bases, and 6 bases lay between the germline ends. Germline CDR1 reads SGDLS; CDR2 reads YYNGEE. The CDR3 region is CASTGPGELFF. The CDR3 nucleotides read TGTGCCAGCACCGGCCCCGGGGAGCTGTTTTTT.

This chain joins TRBV6-6 and TRBJ2-2, with D perhaps TRBD2 (5 bases). This CDR3 is 16 amino acids long. The V end was cut by 0 bases, the J end by 2 bases, with 10 bases between. The V gene's germline CDR1 is MNHNY and CDR2 SVGAGI (reference sequence). CDR3 region: CASSYSPGYNTGELFF. Written as DNA, the CDR3 is TGTGCCAGCAGTTACTCACCGGGATACAACACCGGGGAGCTGTTTTTT.

V usage is TRBV7-3 and J usage is TRBJ2-1; D might be TRBD1 (5 bases). This CDR3 has 17 amino acids. Per germline, CDR1 SGHTA and CDR2 FQGTGA. V was cut by 0 bases and J by 3 bases, with 15 bases left in between. In DNA form, the CDR3 reads TGTGCCAGCAGCTTAACCCAGGGTCGGGCCGGCTACAATGAGCAGTTCTTC. Translation gives CASSLTQGRAGYNEQFF. The whole variable domain, remainder taken from reference TRBV7-3 and TRBJ2-1, is GAGVSQTPSNKVTEKGKYVELRCDPISGHTALYWYRQSLGQGPEFLIYFQGTGAADDSGLPNDRFFAVRPEGSVSTLKIQRTERGDSAVYLCASSLTQGRAGYNEQFFGPGTRLTVL.

This clone occurred once. The gene calls are TRBV4-1 and TRBJ1-1, with a tentative D call TRBD1 (6 bases). CDR3 size: 18 residues. Trimming took 0 bases from V and 1 from J, leaving 18 bases between them. Germline assignment: CDR1 MGHRA and CDR2 YSYEKL. CDR3 region: CASSQESGTLKGNTEAFF. CDR3 nucleotides: TGCGCCAGCAGCCAAGAGAGTGGGACACTCAAGGGGAACACTGAAGCTTTCTTT.